The 23 T cell receptor beta chains below all came from one sample that was sequenced in a study of blood T cell repertoires in COVID-19. Repertoires were generated with immunoSEQ multiplex PCR, while TCRdb's copy carries only in-frame clones and drops some. The sample gives 86,000 or so clones, approximately 80% of which show up once; 11% is in the top ten. Specimen: peripheral blood. Receptors originate from a man aged 65 to 79 with acute or convalescent COVID-19.

This chain connects TRBV6-5 to TRBJ1-1; D might be TRBD1 (6 bases). V lost 6 bases to trimming and J lost 5 bases, with 19 bases between them. Germline lookup yields CDR1 MNHEY and CDR2 SVGAGI. This CDR3 comprises 15 residues. CDR3 region: CASSLAGGLGTEAFF. The CDR3 coding sequence is TGTGCCAGCAGCCTCGCGGGGGGGCTCGGAACTGAAGCTTTCTTT.

V gene TRBV3-1 (or the pseudogene TRBV3-2) combines with J gene TRBJ1-1; TRBD1 agrees at 7 bases. CDR1 and CDR2 (germline): LGHDT, YNNKEL (reference sequence). The trim removed 5 bases at V and 0 bases at J, leaving 3 bases unmatched. This CDR3 has 14 residues. The CDR3 loop is CASSRDRVNTEAFF. CDR3 DNA sequence: TGTGCCAGCAGCAGAGACAGGGTGAACACTGAAGCTTTCTTT.

This clone appeared once. The chain has TRBV9 and TRBJ1-5; 8 bases map to TRBD1. Losses at the gene ends were 0 bases for V and 4 bases for J; bases not matched to a gene: 0. Germline loops: CDR1 SGDLS, CDR2 YYNGEE. The CDR3 has 14 amino acids. CDR3 protein: CASSVGQGNQPQHF. As DNA, the CDR3 is TGTGCCAGCAGCGTAGGACAGGGGAATCAGCCCCAGCATTTT.

This clone came up once. The rearrangement uses TRBV7-2 and TRBJ2-5; D might be TRBD1 (6 bases). From germline, CDR1 is SGHTA and CDR2 FQGNSA. V was clipped by 9 bases and J by 5 bases, with 19 bases between them. CDR3 size: 14 residues. The CDR3 protein is CASSQGQLRETQYF. The CDR3 DNA is TGTGCCAGTTCTCAAGGACAGCTCAGGGAGACCCAGTACTTC.

This sequence joins TRBV5-1 and TRBJ2-4; 7 positions match TRBD2. The CDR3 is 15 amino acids. The ends lost 6 bases at V and 9 bases at J; junction bases unmatched: 15. Germline lookup yields CDR1 SGHRS and CDR2 YFSETQ. The CDR3 DNA follows: TGCGCCAGCACCGACCCTACACTAGCGACGGGCATTCAGTACTTC. Translating it yields CASTDPTLATGIQYF.

The CDR3 DNA follows: TGTGCCAGCAGCCCTGGGACTAGCGGGGAGAAAGAGACCCAGTACTTC. Its protein product is CASSPGTSGEKETQYF. The rearrangement uses TRBV11-3 and TRBJ2-5; 13 positions match TRBD2. From germline, CDR1 is SGHNT and CDR2 YENEEA. V shed 5 bases, J shed 3 bases, and the junction held 6 bases outside the gene matches. The CDR3 spans 16 residues.

The CDR3 spells CASSLAQQETQYF. The CDR3 DNA sequence: TGCGCCAGCAGCTTGGCCCAGCAAGAGACCCAGTACTTC. V and J are TRBV5-1 and TRBJ2-5; D ambiguous. CDR1 is SGHRS, CDR2 YFSETQ, per germline. Trimming pared 0 bases from V and 2 bases from J, leaving 5 bases between. The CDR3 loop spans 13 amino acids.

Only one count was recorded for this clone. V gene TRBV29-1 combines with J gene TRBJ2-1, with 14 bases identical to TRBD2. The ends lost 1 base at V and 8 bases at J; junction bases unmatched: 10. The CDR3 runs to 17 residues. CDR1 is SQVTM, CDR2 ANQGSEA, per germline. DNA for the CDR3: TGCAGCGTTGAAGTCGGGCTGGGGACTAGCGGGGGCTATGAGCAGTTCTTC. Translated: CSVEVGLGTSGGYEQFF.

The genes are TRBV6-5 and TRBJ1-3, with D hard to call. The ends were cut back, 7 bases at V and 4 bases at J, with 5 bases in the middle. Germline V gene sequence: CDR1 MNHEY, CDR2 SVGAGI. The CDR3 loop spans 11 amino acids. CDR3 sequence (DNA): TGTGCCAGCATCTACGGAAACACCATATATTTT. Its protein is CASIYGNTIYF.

The V and J genes are TRBV19 and TRBJ1-4; D not resolved. The V end lost 3 bases, the J end lost 0 bases, and 14 bases lay between the germline ends. CDR3 length: 17 residues. The germline V gene encodes CDR1 LNHDA and CDR2 SQIVND (reference sequence). The CDR3 DNA sequence: TGTGCCAGTAGTATCGGCGGTAGTGTTGCAACTAATGAAAAACTGTTTTTT. This gives the protein CASSIGGSVATNEKLFF.

CDR3 bases: TGCAGCGTTGGTGGTAGCGGGACTGGGGAAAAACTGTTTTTT. Its translation is CSVGGSGTGEKLFF. This rearrangement joins TRBV29-1 to TRBJ1-4, with D maybe TRBD1 (5 bases). Germline CDR1 SQVTM, CDR2 ANQGSEA. Trimming took 4 bases from V and 8 from J, leaving 17 bases between them. The CDR3 has 14 amino acids. Complete variable domain (other parts from reference TRBV29-1 and TRBJ1-4): SAVISQKPSRDICQRGTSLTIQCQVDSQVTMMFWYRQQPGQSLTLIATANQGSEATYESGFVIDKFPISRPNLTFSTLTVSNMSPEDSSIYLCSVGGSGTGEKLFFGSGTQLSVL.

This chain joins TRBV12-3 or TRBV12-4 and TRBJ2-7, with 7 bases that match TRBD2. J lost 2 bases, V lost 5 bases, and 0 bases had no gene match. This CDR3 has 12 amino acids. Here the CDR3 DNA reads TGTGCCAGCAGTCGGGGGGCCTACGAGCAGTACTTC. This translates into CASSRGAYEQYF.

V gene TRBV5-1 combines with J gene TRBJ2-3, with 7 bases matching TRBD1. Trimming cost V 0 bases and J 0 bases; bases outside gene matches: 7. Per germline, CDR1 SGHRS and CDR2 YFSETQ. The CDR3 covers 17 residues. CDR3 DNA: TGCGCCAGCAGCTTGGCCCTTACAGGGGACAGCACAGATACGCAGTATTTT. Its protein is CASSLALTGDSTDTQYF.

This sequence joins TRBV6-5 and TRBJ1-1; the D is unclear. Trimming left V 0 bases short and J 6 bases short, with 8 bases between. The CDR3 length is 13 residues. Per the germline V gene, CDR1 is MNHEY and CDR2 is SVGAGI. The CDR3 DNA is TGTGCCAGCAGTTACTCGACAACGGCTGAAGCTTTCTTT. The encoded protein is CASSYSTTAEAFF.

The genes are TRBV28 and TRBJ1-6; 9 positions agree with TRBD1. This CDR3 region has 13 residues. V lost 6 bases to trimming and J lost 10 bases; unmatched junction nucleotides: 4. Per the germline V gene, CDR1 is MDHEN and CDR2 is SYDVKM. The DNA of the CDR3 is TGTGCCAGCAGGGGGACAGGGACCTCACCCCTCCACTTT. Translation: CASRGTGTSPLHF.

The chain uses TRBV30 and TRBJ1-1; D is perhaps TRBD1 (6 bases). CDR3 length: 12 residues. V was clipped by 6 bases and J by 5 bases, with 13 bases between them. Germline V lookup: CDR1 GTSNPN, CDR2 SVGIG (reference sequence). CDR3 sequence (DNA): TGTGCCTGTAACAGGGAGAGGACTGAAGCTTTCTTT. It codes for CACNRERTEAFF. The full variable domain, with the rest looked up from reference TRBV30 and TRBJ1-1, is SQTIHQWPATLVQPVGSPLSLECTVEGTSNPNLYWYRQAAGRGLQLLFYSVGIGQISSEVPQNLSASRPQDRQFILSSKKLLLSDSGFYLCACNRERTEAFFGQGTRLTVV.

The chain couples TRBV18 to TRBJ1-3, with 9 bases aligning to TRBD1. Trimming at V came to 5 bases and at J to 7 bases, leaving 12 bases not matched to a gene. Germline V gives CDR1 KGHSH, CDR2 LQKENI. The CDR3 runs to 16 residues. Written as DNA, the CDR3 is TGTGCCAGCTCATCCACCGGGACAGGGTCGCGCAACACCATATATTTT. Translating gives CASSSTGTGSRNTIYF.

The rearrangement links TRBV7-2 to TRBJ2-5, with 12 bases that match TRBD1. This CDR3 is 16 amino acids long. Germline-derived CDR1 and CDR2 are SGHTA and FQGNSA. With V trimmed by 4 bases and J by 6 bases, 9 bases remained unmatched. The chain's CDR3 is CASSSDAGTGGQTQYF. In DNA form, the CDR3 reads TGTGCCAGCAGCTCGGACGCCGGGACAGGGGGCCAGACCCAGTACTTC.

This chain links TRBV21-1 with TRBJ1-2; the table assigns TRBD1, which was not confirmed against the DNA. TRBV21-1 is an annotated pseudogene. The CDR3 has 15 residues. CDR3 bases: TGTGCCAGCAGCAGAGGGGGCTACCGAGGCTATGGCTACACCTTC. It translates to CASSRGGYRGYGYTF.

The V call is TRBV7-9, the J call TRBJ1-2, with TRBD1 matching 7 bases. The V and J ends lost 1 base and 8 bases, in that order; junction bases with no gene match: 7. Looked up from germline, CDR1 is SEHNR and CDR2 is FQNEAQ (reference sequence). The CDR3 is 14 amino acids. This CDR3 is CASSLEGRGEGYTF. Written as DNA, the CDR3 is TGTGCCAGCAGCTTAGAGGGCAGGGGGGAAGGCTACACCTTC.

The J gene is TRBJ1-5, the V gene TRBV5-5; tentative D call: TRBD1 (6 bases). Germline V CDR1 and CDR2: SGHKS, YYEKEE (reference sequence). Trimming took 2 bases from V and 2 from J, leaving 17 bases between them. This CDR3 is 17 amino acids long. CDR3 in DNA: TGTGCCAGCAGCTTCAGGGGATCGTTAATCGGCAATCAGCCCCAGCATTTT. Protein sequence: CASSFRGSLIGNQPQHF.

This clone was seen once. The rearrangement joins TRBV9 to TRBJ2-5; tentatively, D is TRBD1 (7 bases). Trimming removed 0 bases at V and 2 bases at J, with 11 bases between. Per germline, CDR1 SGDLS and CDR2 YYNGEE. This CDR3 has 15 amino acids. CDR3 DNA: TGTGCCAGCAGCGTAGCAGGGGGGCCTCAAGAGACCCAGTACTTC. This sequence encodes CASSVAGGPQETQYF.

This chain joins TRBV6-1 and TRBJ2-5; TRBD2 matches 10 bases. V dropped 2 bases and J dropped 3; count of bases not matched to a gene: 6. CDR3 size: 16 residues. Per germline, CDR1 MNHNS and CDR2 SASEGT. The CDR3 protein is CASSEPGLANKETQYF. The DNA of the CDR3 is TGTGCCAGCAGTGAACCGGGACTAGCGAATAAAGAGACCCAGTACTTC.